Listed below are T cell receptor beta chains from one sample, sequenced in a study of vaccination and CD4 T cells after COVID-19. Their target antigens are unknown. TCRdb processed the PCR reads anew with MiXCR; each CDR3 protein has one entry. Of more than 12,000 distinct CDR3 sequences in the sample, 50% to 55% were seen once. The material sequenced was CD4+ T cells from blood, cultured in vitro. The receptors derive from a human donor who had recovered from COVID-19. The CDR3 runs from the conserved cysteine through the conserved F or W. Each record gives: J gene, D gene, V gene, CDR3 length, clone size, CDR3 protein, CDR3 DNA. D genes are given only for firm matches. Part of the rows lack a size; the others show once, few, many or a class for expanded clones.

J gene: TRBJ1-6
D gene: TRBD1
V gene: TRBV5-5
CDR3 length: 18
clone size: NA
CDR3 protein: CASSGPDRVLSYNSPLHF
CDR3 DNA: TGTGCCAGCAGCGGCCCAGACAGGGTCCTCTCCTATAATTCACCCCTCCACTTT

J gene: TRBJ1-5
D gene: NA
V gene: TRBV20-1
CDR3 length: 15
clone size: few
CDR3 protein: CSGTISGVRNQPQHF
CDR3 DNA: TGCAGTGGGACGATATCAGGGGTACGCAATCAGCCCCAGCATTTT

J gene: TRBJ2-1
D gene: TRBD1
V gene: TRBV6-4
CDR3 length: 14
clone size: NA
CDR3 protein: CASSEGTGGNEQFF
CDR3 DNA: TGTGCCAGCAGTGAAGGGACAGGGGGCAATGAGCAGTTCTTC

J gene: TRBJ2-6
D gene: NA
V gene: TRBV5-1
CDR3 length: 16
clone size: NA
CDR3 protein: CASSLEAGTGANVLTF
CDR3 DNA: TGCGCCAGCAGCTTGGAGGCAGGGACTGGGGCCAACGTCCTGACTTTC

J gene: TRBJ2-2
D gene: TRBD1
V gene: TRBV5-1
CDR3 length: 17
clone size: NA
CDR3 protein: CASSRTPGQGATGELFF
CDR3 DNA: TGCGCCAGCAGCAGAACCCCCGGACAGGGGGCGACCGGGGAGCTGTTTTTT

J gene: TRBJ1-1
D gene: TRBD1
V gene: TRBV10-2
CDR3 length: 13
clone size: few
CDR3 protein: CASSVTGVTEAFF
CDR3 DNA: TGCGCCAGCAGTGTCACAGGGGTCACTGAAGCTTTCTTT

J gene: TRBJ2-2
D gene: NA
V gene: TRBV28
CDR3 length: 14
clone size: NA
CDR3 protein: CASSPPGVTGELFF
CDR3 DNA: TGTGCCAGCAGTCCTCCCGGGGTCACCGGGGAGCTGTTTTTT

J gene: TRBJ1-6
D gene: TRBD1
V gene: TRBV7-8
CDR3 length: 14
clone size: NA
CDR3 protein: CASSWDRSNSPLHF
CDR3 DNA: TGTGCCAGCAGCTGGGACAGAAGCAATTCACCCCTCCACTTT

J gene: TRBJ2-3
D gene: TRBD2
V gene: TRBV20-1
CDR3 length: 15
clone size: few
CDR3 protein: CSARSRASGSRRGYF
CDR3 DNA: TGCAGTGCTAGATCCCGGGCTAGCGGGAGCCGTCGGGGGTATTTT

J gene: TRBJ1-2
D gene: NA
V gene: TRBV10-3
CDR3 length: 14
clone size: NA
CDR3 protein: CAISDPPSNYGYTF
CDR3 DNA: TGTGCCATCAGCGACCCTCCCTCTAACTATGGCTACACCTTC

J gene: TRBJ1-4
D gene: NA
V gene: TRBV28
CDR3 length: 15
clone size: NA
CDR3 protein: CASSHQGTTNEKLFF
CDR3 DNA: TGTGCCAGCAGCCACCAAGGGACAACTAATGAAAAACTGTTTTTT

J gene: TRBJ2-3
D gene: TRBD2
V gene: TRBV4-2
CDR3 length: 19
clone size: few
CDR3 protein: CASSQEAPTSGGSTDTQYF
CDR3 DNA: TGTGCCAGCAGCCAAGAGGCCCCGACTAGCGGGGGGTCCACAGATACGCAGTATTTT

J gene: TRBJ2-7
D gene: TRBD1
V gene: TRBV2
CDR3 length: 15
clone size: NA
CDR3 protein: CASRDRGIFSYEQYF
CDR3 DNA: TGTGCCAGCAGGGACAGGGGGATCTTCTCCTACGAGCAGTACTTC

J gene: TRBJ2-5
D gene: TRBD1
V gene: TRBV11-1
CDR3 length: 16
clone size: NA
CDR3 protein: CASSRLAGTGFGTQYF
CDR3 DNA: TGTGCCAGCAGCCGCCTCGCCGGGACAGGGTTTGGGACCCAGTACTTC

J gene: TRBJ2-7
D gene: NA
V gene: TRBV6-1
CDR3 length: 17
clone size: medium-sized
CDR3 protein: CASSEAHGRGQSYEQYF
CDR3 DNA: TGTGCCAGCAGTGAAGCCCATGGAAGGGGCCAATCCTACGAGCAGTACTTC

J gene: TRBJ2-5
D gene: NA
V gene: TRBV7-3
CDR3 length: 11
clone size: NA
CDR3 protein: CASSFQETQYF
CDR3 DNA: TGTGCCAGCAGCTTTCAAGAGACCCAGTACTTC

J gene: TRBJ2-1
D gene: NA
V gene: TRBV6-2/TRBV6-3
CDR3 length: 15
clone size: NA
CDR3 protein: CASRKSGTGYNEQFF
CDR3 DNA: TGTGCCAGCAGGAAATCCGGGACTGGCTACAATGAGCAGTTCTTC

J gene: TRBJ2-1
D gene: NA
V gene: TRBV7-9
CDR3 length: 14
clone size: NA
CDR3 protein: CASLQVGRYNEQFF
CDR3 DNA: TGTGCCAGTCTCCAGGTGGGAAGATACAATGAGCAGTTCTTC

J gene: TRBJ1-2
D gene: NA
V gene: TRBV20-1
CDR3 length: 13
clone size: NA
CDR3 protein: CSAAQGLDYGYTF
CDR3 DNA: TGCAGTGCTGCTCAGGGTCTCGACTATGGCTACACCTTC

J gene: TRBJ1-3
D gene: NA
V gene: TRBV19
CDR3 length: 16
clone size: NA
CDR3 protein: CASSNRSPGAGNTIYF
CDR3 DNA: TGTGCCAGTAGTAACCGATCTCCCGGGGCCGGAAACACCATATATTTT